Listed here are 20 T cell receptor beta chains from one sample, sequenced in a study of T-cell reconstitution after alpha-beta-depleted transplantation in children. Unique molecular identifiers were used in preparing the TCRbeta library. TCRdb reanalysed the PCR reads using MiXCR and keeps one entry per CDR3 protein. Here the sample spans about 220,000 distinct CDR3 sequences, under 20% being singletons. Sequences were derived from PBMCs, mostly from graft donor cells, sampled 360 days after TCRalphabeta/CD19-depleted stem cell transplant. The receptor source for this set is a male patient aged 2 to 10 who had a stem cell transplant for acute lymphoblastic leukemia, so the T cells may come from the graft donor.

The chain links TRBV28 to TRBJ2-5; 7 positions agree with TRBD1. This CDR3 is built from 14 residues. Trimming cost V 5 bases and J 2 bases; bases outside gene matches: 5. Germline V gene data show CDR1 as MDHEN and CDR2 as SYDVKM. The CDR3 coding sequence is TGTGCCAGCAGTATATCAGGGGGACAAGAGACCCAGTACTTC. Translating gives CASSISGGQETQYF.

This clonotype was counted only a few times. V usage is TRBV5-1 and J usage is TRBJ2-7, with D possibly TRBD2 on 5 matching bases. V lost 0 bases and J 6 bases, leaving 7 bases between the germline ends. The length of the CDR3 is 12 residues. CDR1 SGHRS and CDR2 YFSETQ come from the germline V gene. The CDR3 DNA reads as TGCGCCAGCAGCTTGGAAGGGAGCGAGCAGTACTTC. Amino acid sequence: CASSLEGSEQYF.

This clonotype was seen repeatedly, ten times or more. The rearrangement joins TRBV3-1 to TRBJ2-2; 7 bases are shared with TRBD1. V trimming: 0 bases; J trimming: 2 bases; junction bases outside the gene matches: 6. The CDR3 is 17 amino acids. Germline V gene sequence: CDR1 LGHDT, CDR2 YNNKEL (reference sequence). CDR3 in amino acids: CASSQDLTGVNTGELFF. The CDR3 DNA follows: TGTGCCAGCAGCCAAGATCTCACAGGGGTTAACACCGGGGAGCTGTTTTTT.

The chain uses TRBV9 and TRBJ2-3, with a weak D call TRBD1 (6 bases). This CDR3 contains 17 residues. V lost 4 bases, J lost 5 bases, and 23 bases lay in between. Germline values: CDR1 SGDLS, CDR2 YYNGEE. CDR3 amino acids: CASSIRDTDFSGDTQYF. CDR3 DNA: TGTGCCAGCAGCATCCGGGACACCGACTTTAGTGGAGATACGCAGTATTTT.

The chain has TRBV20-1 and TRBJ1-1; possible D gene TRBD1, 5 bases. Germline lookup yields CDR1 DFQATT and CDR2 SNEGSKA (reference sequence). Trimming pared 5 bases from V and 10 bases from J, leaving 14 bases between. The CDR3 sequence is 11 residues long. The CDR3 reads CSAGGVGRAFF. DNA for the CDR3: TGCAGTGCTGGGGGTGTCGGCAGAGCTTTCTTT.

The genes are TRBV7-2 and TRBJ2-4; D remains ambiguous. This CDR3 has 15 amino acids. Deletions cut 7 bases from V and 0 bases from J, with 13 bases between. Germline lookup yields CDR1 SGHTA and CDR2 FQGNSA. The CDR3 sequence is CASNHPSKAKNIQYF. The CDR3 nucleotides read TGTGCCAGCAACCACCCCAGCAAAGCCAAAAACATTCAGTACTTC.

The chain couples TRBV4-2 to TRBJ2-5, with D tentatively TRBD1 or TRBD2 (5 bases each). The germline gives CDR1 LGHNA, CDR2 YNFKEQ. This CDR3 has 15 amino acids. Trimming took 0 bases from V and 1 from J, leaving 9 bases between them. CDR3 coding DNA: TGTGCCAGCAGCCAAGACAGGGACCTCCAAGAGACCCAGTACTTC. This encodes CASSQDRDLQETQYF.

This clonotype was observed a few times. This chain connects TRBV28 to TRBJ1-4; possible D gene TRBD1, 6 bases. Germline V gene lookup returns CDR1 MDHEN and CDR2 SYDVKM. V shed 5 bases and J shed 2 bases, with 12 bases lying between them. This CDR3 contains 15 residues. CDR3 residues: CASSPRGATNEKLFF. The CDR3 DNA sequence: TGTGCCAGCAGTCCCCGGGGGGCGACTAATGAAAAACTGTTTTTT. The full variable domain, with the rest looked up from reference TRBV28 and TRBJ1-4, is DVKVTQSSRYLVKRTGEKVFLECVQDMDHENMFWYRQDPGLGLRLIYFSYDVKMKEKGDIPEGYSVSREKKERFSLILESASTNQTSMYLCASSPRGATNEKLFFGSGTQLSVL.

This clonotype came up a few times. The chain has TRBV5-4 and TRBJ1-5, with D unclear. The CDR3 extends over 16 amino acids. Germline values: CDR1 SGHNT, CDR2 YYREEE (reference sequence). Trimming cost V 4 bases and J 3 bases, with 17 bases left between them. In DNA form, the CDR3 reads TGTGCCAGCAGCCCAGGCGGACCGTTTGACAATCAGCCCCAGCATTTT. Its translation: CASSPGGPFDNQPQHF.

This clonotype was seen a handful of times. CDR3 bases: TGCGCCAGCAGCCAAGCCCACCAATCAGTGGAGACCCAGTACTTC. This sequence encodes CASSQAHQSVETQYF. This chain connects TRBV4-3 to TRBJ2-5; D is unclear. V was shortened by 1 base and J by 5 bases, with 14 bases between the two germline ends. Germline V lookup: CDR1 LGHNA, CDR2 YSLEER. The CDR3 sequence is 15 residues long.

This clonotype was seen ten or more times. The rearrangement links TRBV28 to TRBJ1-5, with D perhaps TRBD1 (5 bases). Germline V gene data show CDR1 as MDHEN and CDR2 as SYDVKM. This CDR3 is 14 amino acids long. Between the trimmed V and J ends, which lost 1 base and 9 bases, there was a span of 13 bases. CDR3: CASSLFTGRGPQHF. CDR3 in DNA: TGTGCCAGCAGTTTATTTACAGGCCGGGGGCCCCAGCATTTT.

This clonotype came up a few times. This chain joins TRBV5-1 and TRBJ1-2; 9 bases match TRBD1. The trim removed 4 bases at V and 5 bases at J, leaving 12 bases unmatched. This CDR3 is 16 amino acids long. Germline assignment: CDR1 SGHRS and CDR2 YFSETQ. The CDR3 loop is CASSGYEPGQGYGYTF. The CDR3 nucleotides read TGCGCCAGCAGCGGGTATGAACCGGGACAGGGTTATGGCTACACCTTC.

This clonotype appeared once. A read error may produce the germline difference seen at one junction end. J is TRBJ2-1 and V is TRBV12-3 or TRBV12-4; D is unresolved. The CDR3 runs 12 residues. This CDR3 reads CADSPGYNEQFF. Written as DNA, the CDR3 is TGCGCCGATAGTCCCGGCTACAATGAGCAGTTCTTC.

The rearrangement joins TRBV5-6 to TRBJ2-5; tentative D call: TRBD1 (6 bases). V was clipped by 1 base and J by 2 bases, with 9 bases between them. This CDR3 contains 14 residues. The germline gives CDR1 SGHDT, CDR2 YYEEEE. The CDR3 DNA reads as TGTGCCAGCAGCTTGACAGGGTCACAAGAGACCCAGTACTTC. It translates to CASSLTGSQETQYF. Together with reference TRBV5-6 and TRBJ2-5, the CDR3 gives the full variable domain: DAGVTQSPTHLIKTRGQQVTLRCSPKSGHDTVSWYQQALGQGPQFIFQYYEEEERQRGNFPDRFSGHQFPNYSSELNVNALLLGDSALYLCASSLTGSQETQYFGPGTRLLVL.

This clonotype was seen more than once but under ten times. The chain recombines TRBV5-1 with TRBJ2-2, with unresolved D. This CDR3 contains 15 residues. Looked up from germline, CDR1 is SGHRS and CDR2 is YFSETQ. The germline V and J ends were trimmed by 4 bases and 1 base, with 11 bases remaining between them. As DNA, the CDR3 is TGCGCCAGCAGCCCTACCTCAAGGAACACCGGGGAGCTGTTTTTT. As protein: CASSPTSRNTGELFF. The full variable domain, completed using reference TRBV5-1 and TRBJ2-2, is KAGVTQTPRYLIKTRGQQVTLSCSPISGHRSVSWYQQTPGQGLQFLFEYFSETQRNKGNFPGRFSGRQFSNSRSEMNVSTLELGDSALYLCASSPTSRNTGELFFGEGSRLTVL.

In this sample, this clonotype turned up many times. The genes are TRBV7-7 and TRBJ2-2; no clear D gene. Germline V CDR1 and CDR2: SSHAT, FNYEAQ (reference sequence). The V gene lost 3 bases and the J gene lost 4 bases, with 6 bases spanning the gap. The CDR3 is 13 residues long. CDR3 sequence reads: CASSLDSTGELFF. In DNA, the CDR3 is TGTGCCAGCAGCTTGGATTCCACCGGGGAGCTGTTTTTT.

This clonotype was found a few times. The V and J genes are TRBV7-2 and TRBJ1-1; the D is unclear. CDR1 and CDR2 from the germline V gene are SGHTA and FQGNSA. The V gene lost 5 bases and the J gene lost 1 base, with 14 bases spanning the gap. The CDR3 covers 15 residues. As DNA, the CDR3 is TGTGCCAGCAGCACACATGGGGTTTCGAACACTGAAGCTTTCTTT. Translating it yields CASSTHGVSNTEAFF. Looking up the rest from reference TRBV7-2 and TRBJ1-1 gives the full variable domain: GAGVSQSPSNKVTEKGKDVELRCDPISGHTALYWYRQSLGQGLEFLIYFQGNSAPDKSGLPSDRFSAERTGGSVSTLTIQRTQQEDSAVYLCASSTHGVSNTEAFFGQGTRLTVV.

This clonotype was seen a few times. The chain joins TRBV5-1 to TRBJ1-6, with D unclear. V was clipped by 4 bases and J by 10 bases, with 21 bases between them. This CDR3 has 16 residues. Per the germline V gene, CDR1 is SGHRS and CDR2 is YFSETQ. CDR3 nucleotide sequence: TGCGCCAGCAGCCAGGCTGGAGGCGCATCTGGGTCACCCCTCCACTTT. This codes for CASSQAGGASGSPLHF.

The chain links TRBV4-2 to TRBJ2-1; D not resolved. From germline, CDR1 is LGHNA and CDR2 YNFKEQ. V lost 0 bases and J lost 11, with 11 bases in between. This CDR3 region has 13 residues. The CDR3 here is CASSQDKGGKQFF. CDR3 sequence (DNA): TGTGCCAGCAGCCAAGATAAGGGCGGCAAGCAGTTCTTC.

This chain joins TRBV12-3 or TRBV12-4 and TRBJ2-5; D is unresolved. There are 14 residues in the CDR3. V lost 3 bases, J lost 2 bases, and 10 bases lay in between. The CDR3, as DNA: TGTGCCAGCAGTTTGGTAGAGAGTCAAGAGACCCAGTACTTC. This codes for CASSLVESQETQYF.